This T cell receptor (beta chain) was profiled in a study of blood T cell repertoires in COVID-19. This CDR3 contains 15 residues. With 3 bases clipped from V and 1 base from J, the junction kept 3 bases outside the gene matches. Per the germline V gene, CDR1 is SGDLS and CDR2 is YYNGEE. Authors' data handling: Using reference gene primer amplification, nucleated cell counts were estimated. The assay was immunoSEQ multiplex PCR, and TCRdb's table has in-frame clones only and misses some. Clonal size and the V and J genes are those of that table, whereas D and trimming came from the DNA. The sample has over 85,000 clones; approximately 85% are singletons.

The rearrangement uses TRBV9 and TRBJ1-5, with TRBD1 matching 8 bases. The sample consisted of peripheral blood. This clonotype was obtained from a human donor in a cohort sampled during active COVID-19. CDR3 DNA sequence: TGTGCCAGCAGCGGTACAGGGGGAAGCAATCAGCCCCAGCATTTT. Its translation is CASSGTGGSNQPQHF.